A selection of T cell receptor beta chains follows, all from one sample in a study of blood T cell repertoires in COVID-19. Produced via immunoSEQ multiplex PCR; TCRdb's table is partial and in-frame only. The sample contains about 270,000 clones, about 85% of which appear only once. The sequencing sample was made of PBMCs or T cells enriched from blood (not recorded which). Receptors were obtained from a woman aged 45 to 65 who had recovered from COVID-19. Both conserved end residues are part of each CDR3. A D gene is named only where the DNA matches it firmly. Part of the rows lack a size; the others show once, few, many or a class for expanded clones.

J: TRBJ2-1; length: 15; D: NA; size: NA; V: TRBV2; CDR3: CASRPTDKTYNEQFF; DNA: TGTGCCAGCAGGCCCACAGACAAGACCTACAATGAGCAGTTCTTC
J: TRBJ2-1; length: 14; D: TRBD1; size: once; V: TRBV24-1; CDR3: CATKGTGPYNEQFF; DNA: TGTGCCACCAAAGGGACAGGGCCCTACAATGAGCAGTTCTTC
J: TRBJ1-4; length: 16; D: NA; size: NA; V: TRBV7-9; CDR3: CASSLGQPATNEKLFF; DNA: TGTGCCAGCAGCTTAGGACAGCCTGCAACTAATGAAAAACTGTTTTTT
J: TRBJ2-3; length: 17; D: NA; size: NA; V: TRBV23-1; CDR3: CASSHNPSGNRTDTQYF; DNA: TGCGCCAGCAGTCACAACCCATCAGGGAACCGCACAGATACGCAGTATTTT
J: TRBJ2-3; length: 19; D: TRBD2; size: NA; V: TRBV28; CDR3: CASTFGHLGTSGSPDTQYF; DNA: TGTGCCAGCACCTTTGGGCACTTAGGGACTAGCGGGAGCCCAGATACGCAGTATTTT
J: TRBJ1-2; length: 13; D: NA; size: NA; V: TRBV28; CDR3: CASTPRINYGYTF; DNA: TGTGCCAGCACCCCCAGGATTAACTATGGCTACACCTTC
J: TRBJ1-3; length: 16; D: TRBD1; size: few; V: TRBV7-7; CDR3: CASSLSVTGAGNTIYF; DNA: TGTGCTAGCAGCTTATCGGTAACAGGGGCTGGAAACACCATATATTTT
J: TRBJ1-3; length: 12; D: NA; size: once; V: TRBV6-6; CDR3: CASRTGSNTIYF; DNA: TGTGCCAGCAGAACAGGGTCGAACACCATATATTTT
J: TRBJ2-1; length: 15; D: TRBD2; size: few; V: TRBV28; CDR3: CASSLGLAGGNEQFF; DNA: TGTGCCAGCAGTTTAGGACTAGCGGGAGGCAATGAGCAGTTCTTC
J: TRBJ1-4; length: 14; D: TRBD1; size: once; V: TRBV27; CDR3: CASTRTGTNEKLFF; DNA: TGTGCCAGCACCCGGACAGGGACTAATGAAAAACTGTTTTTT
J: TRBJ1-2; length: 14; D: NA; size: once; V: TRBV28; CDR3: CASSSGQENYGYTF; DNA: TGTGCCAGCAGTAGCGGGCAAGAAAACTATGGCTACACCTTC
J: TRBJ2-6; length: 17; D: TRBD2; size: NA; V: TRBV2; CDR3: CASMQRERPSGANVLTF; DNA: TGTGCCAGCATGCAGCGGGAGCGCCCCTCTGGGGCCAACGTCCTGACTTTC
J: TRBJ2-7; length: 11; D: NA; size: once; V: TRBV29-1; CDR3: CSGQVGVEQYF; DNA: TGCAGCGGACAAGTCGGGGTCGAGCAGTACTTC
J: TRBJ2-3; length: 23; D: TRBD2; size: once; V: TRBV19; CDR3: CASSIDLTSGRRMPSTLRDTQYF; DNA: TGTGCCAGTAGTATCGATTTGACTAGCGGGAGGAGGATGCCCTCCACCCTTAGGGATACGCAGTATTTT
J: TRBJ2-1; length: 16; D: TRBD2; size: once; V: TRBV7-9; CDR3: CASSPTASGSYNEQFF; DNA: TGTGCCAGCAGCCCAACGGCTAGCGGGAGTTACAATGAGCAGTTCTTC
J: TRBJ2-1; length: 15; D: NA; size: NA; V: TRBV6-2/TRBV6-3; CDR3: CASSPSGPGVDEQFF; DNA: TGTGCCAGCAGTCCCTCGGGGCCGGGGGTCGATGAGCAGTTCTTC
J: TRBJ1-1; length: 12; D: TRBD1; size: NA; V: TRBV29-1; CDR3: CSVGDRGAEAFF; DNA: TGCAGCGTGGGAGACAGGGGCGCTGAAGCTTTCTTT
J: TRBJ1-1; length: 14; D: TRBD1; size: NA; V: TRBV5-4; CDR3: CASSPTGGSTEAFF; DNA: TGTGCCAGCAGCCCAACAGGGGGCTCCACTGAAGCTTTCTTT
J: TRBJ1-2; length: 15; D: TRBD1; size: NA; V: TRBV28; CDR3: CASSSPGQGNYGYTF; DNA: TGTGCCAGCAGTTCTCCGGGACAGGGTAACTATGGCTACACCTTC
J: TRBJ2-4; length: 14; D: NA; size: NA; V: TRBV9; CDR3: CASSVNRVGNIQYF; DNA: TGTGCCAGCAGCGTGAACAGGGTGGGAAACATTCAGTACTTC
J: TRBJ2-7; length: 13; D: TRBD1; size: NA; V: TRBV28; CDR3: CASRGQGVNEQYF; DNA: TGTGCCAGCAGGGGACAGGGTGTCAACGAGCAGTACTTC
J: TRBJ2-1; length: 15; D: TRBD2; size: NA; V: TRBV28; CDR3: CASSPRLAKYNEQFF; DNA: TGTGCCAGCAGTCCCCGACTAGCTAAATACAATGAGCAGTTCTTC
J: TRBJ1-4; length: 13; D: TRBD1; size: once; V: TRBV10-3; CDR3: CAIRGQINEKLFF; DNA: TGTGCCATCAGGGGACAGATTAATGAAAAACTGTTTTTT
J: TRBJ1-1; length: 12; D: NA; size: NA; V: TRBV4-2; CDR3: CASSDLRAEAFF; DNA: TGTGCCAGCTCGGATTTACGGGCTGAAGCTTTCTTT
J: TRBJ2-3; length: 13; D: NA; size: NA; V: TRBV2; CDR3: CASSPQGTDTQYF; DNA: TGTGCCAGCAGCCCACAGGGCACAGATACGCAGTATTTT
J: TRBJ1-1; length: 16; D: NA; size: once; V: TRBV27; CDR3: CASSSLAGARNTEAFF; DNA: TGTGCCAGCAGTTCCCTAGCGGGGGCCAGGAACACTGAAGCTTTCTTT
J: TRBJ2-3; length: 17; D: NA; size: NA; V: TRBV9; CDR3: CASSDGRPLAGTDTQYF; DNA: TGTGCCAGCAGCGATGGACGACCGCTAGCAGGCACAGATACGCAGTATTTT
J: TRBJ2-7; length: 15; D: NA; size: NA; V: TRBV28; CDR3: CASSLNGLFGYEQYF; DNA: TGTGCCAGCAGTTTAAACGGACTCTTTGGTTACGAGCAGTACTTC
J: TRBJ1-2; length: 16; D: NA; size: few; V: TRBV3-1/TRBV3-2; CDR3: CASSQAHEGLMSGYTF; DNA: TGTGCCAGCAGCCAAGCCCACGAGGGTCTAATGAGCGGCTACACCTTC